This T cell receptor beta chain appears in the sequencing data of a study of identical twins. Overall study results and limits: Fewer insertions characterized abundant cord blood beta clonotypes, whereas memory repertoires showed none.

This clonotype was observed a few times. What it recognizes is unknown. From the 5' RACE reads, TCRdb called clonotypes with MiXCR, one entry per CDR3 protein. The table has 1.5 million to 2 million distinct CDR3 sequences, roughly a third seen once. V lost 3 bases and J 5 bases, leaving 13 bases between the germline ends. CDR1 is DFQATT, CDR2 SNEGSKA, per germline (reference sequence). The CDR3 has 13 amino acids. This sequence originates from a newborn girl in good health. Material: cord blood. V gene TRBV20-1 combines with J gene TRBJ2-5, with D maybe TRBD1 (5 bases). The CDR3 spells CSASPPGMETQYF. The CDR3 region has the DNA TGCAGTGCTAGTCCCCCAGGGATGGAGACCCAGTACTTC.